In its sample, the clone carrying this T cell receptor beta chain was seen a few times. These data belong to a study of blood T cell repertoires in COVID-19. Study details: COVID-19 samples, acute and convalescent, were from the United States, Italy and Spain. In each case, the material was cDNA or gDNA derived from T cells, B-cell-depleted T cells, or PBMCs.

The CDR3 length is 14 residues. Germline CDR1 and CDR2: MNHNY and SVGAGI (reference sequence). Deletions cut 2 bases from V and 4 bases from J, with 9 bases between. As processed by the authors: The assay estimated nucleated cells by amplifying reference gene primers. Clones were read by immunoSEQ multiplex PCR, and TCRdb kept only the in-frame ones, dropping some. Clonal size and the V and J genes are those of that table, whereas D and trimming came from the DNA. The data hold tens of thousands of clones, with 80% observed a single time. The sequence was collected from a human donor in a cohort sampled during active COVID-19. Sequenced input: peripheral blood. The chain carries TRBV6-6 and TRBJ1-5; a possible D gene is TRBD1 (5 bases). In DNA form, the CDR3 reads TGTGCCAGCAGTTACGGGAAGGGGAATCAGCCCCAGCATTTT. Amino acid sequence: CASSYGKGNQPQHF.